The entry below gives a single TCR beta chain sequence along with its context. Its specificity is unknown. In TCRdb, the 5' RACE reads were re-called with MiXCR into one record per CDR3 protein. The sample has a few hundred thousand distinct CDR3 sequences, 20% to 30% seen once. The sample originates from a study of CD8 T cells in ankylosing spondylitis. General study findings and limits: About 8 highly homologous variants made up a TCR beta motif, and this motif appeared characteristic of ankylosing spondylitis blood. Disease-linked clones proved CD8+ and comparatively uncommon in peripheral blood.

V lost 6 bases and J lost 8; bases outside the gene matches: 6. Germline V gene data show CDR1 as SGHTA and CDR2 as FQGNSA. CDR3 length: 14 amino acids. Sequenced material: blood, either unsorted or a sorted T cell fraction (not recorded which). The J gene is TRBJ2-3, the V gene TRBV7-2; 12 bases align to TRBD2. The origin of this receptor is a male donor with ankylosing spondylitis or in good health (not recorded which). The CDR3: CASSKTSGGVTQYF. CDR3 coding DNA: TGTGCCAGCAGTAAGACTAGCGGGGGAGTTACGCAGTATTTT.